The 22 T cell receptor beta chains given below trace back to one sample, sequenced in a study of blood T cell repertoires in COVID-19. Here immunoSEQ multiplex PCR was the method, and the copy in TCRdb shows in-frame clones only, minus some. The table lists 200,000 to 300,000 clones, about 87% of them singletons. The sequenced sample was peripheral blood. The receptors derive from a human donor in a cohort sampled during active COVID-19.

The chain has TRBV13 and TRBJ2-2; 8 bases match TRBD2. V dropped 0 bases and J dropped 4; count of bases not matched to a gene: 4. The germline gives CDR1 PRHDT, CDR2 FYEKMQ (reference sequence). The CDR3 runs 16 residues. In nucleotides, the CDR3 is TGTGCCAGCAGCTTAGGAGCGGGGGTGAGCACCGGGGAGCTGTTTTTT. Encoded protein: CASSLGAGVSTGELFF.

V and J are TRBV5-4 and TRBJ1-4; no firm D call. The V gene lost 2 bases and the J gene lost 8 bases, with 13 bases spanning the gap. Germline CDR1 reads SGHNT; CDR2 reads YYREEE (reference sequence). The length of the CDR3 is 14 residues. The CDR3 sequence is CASSFHGGGEKLFF. The CDR3 DNA reads TGTGCCAGCAGCTTTCATGGAGGCGGCGAAAAACTGTTTTTT.

The chain employs TRBV11-1 and TRBJ2-5; a weak D match, TRBD2 (6 bases). The germline V gene encodes CDR1 SGHAT and CDR2 FQDESV (reference sequence). Trimming took 6 bases from V and 5 from J, leaving 13 bases between them. The CDR3 is made up of 13 amino acids. CDR3 DNA: TGTGCCAGCAGATTTCGACTAGAGGAGACCCAGTACTTC. Its translation is CASRFRLEETQYF.

This chain links TRBV24-1 with TRBJ2-5; D gene uncertain. Germline CDR1 KGHDR, CDR2 SFDVKD. V lost 4 bases and J 5 bases, leaving 7 bases between the germline ends. The CDR3 covers 12 residues. The CDR3 nucleotides are TGTGCCACCAGTGACCCTCGGGAGACCCAGTACTTC. Protein product: CATSDPRETQYF.

The CDR3 sequence is CASSSQGHQGPQHF. The CDR3 nucleotides read TGTGCCAGCAGTTCTCAGGGACACCAGGGGCCCCAGCATTTT. This sequence joins TRBV27 and TRBJ1-5; D is perhaps TRBD1 (6 bases). CDR3 length equals 14 residues. Germline assignment: CDR1 MNHEY and CDR2 SMNVEV (reference sequence). With 4 bases removed from V and 9 bases from J, the gap between germline ends came to 16 bases.

The J gene is TRBJ1-1, the V gene TRBV25-1; D remains unclear. The ends were cut back, 0 bases at V and 0 bases at J, with 14 bases in the middle. The germline CDR1 and CDR2 sequences are MGHDK and SYGVNS. The CDR3 loop spans 17 amino acids. In nucleotides, the CDR3 is TGTGCCAGCAGTGAATATTCCGGGAAAGATATGAACACTGAAGCTTTCTTT. Protein: CASSEYSGKDMNTEAFF.

The chain couples TRBV12-3 or TRBV12-4 to TRBJ2-7, with D maybe TRBD2 (5 bases). The CDR3 spans 12 residues. V lost 6 bases and J 5 bases, leaving 11 bases between the germline ends. The CDR3 DNA is TGTGCCAGCAGCCTACTAGACCACGAGCAGTACTTC. Translating it yields CASSLLDHEQYF.

The chain has TRBV6-5 and TRBJ2-1; D perhaps matches TRBD2 (5 bases). Germline loops: CDR1 MNHEY, CDR2 SVGAGI. CDR3 length: 12 residues. Trimming removed 7 bases from V and 7 bases from J, with 11 bases in between. CDR3 coding DNA: TGTGCCAGCACTTGGGGAGAAAATGAGCAGTTCTTC. Residues: CASTWGENEQFF.

This chain links TRBV18 with TRBJ1-1, with TRBD1 identical over 9 bases. The CDR3 contains 15 residues. Germline trimming cut 3 bases from V and 4 bases from J; bases unmatched to any gene: 6. CDR1 and CDR2 from the germline V gene are KGHSH and LQKENI. The CDR3 sequence is CASSPSRQGGTEAFF. As DNA, the CDR3 is TGTGCCAGCTCACCCTCCCGACAGGGGGGCACTGAAGCTTTCTTT.

The chain joins TRBV20-1 to TRBJ1-2, with D tentatively TRBD1 (5 bases). V shed 3 bases and J shed 8 bases, with 22 bases lying between them. Germline V gene sequence: CDR1 DFQATT, CDR2 SNEGSKA (reference sequence). The CDR3 totals 15 residues. CDR3 protein: CSASISGEVWGGYTF. The CDR3 nucleotides are TGCAGTGCTAGTATTTCGGGGGAGGTTTGGGGAGGCTACACCTTC.

Only a few counts were recorded for this clone. This chain links TRBV6-2 or TRBV6-3 with TRBJ1-1; D gene unclear. Germline V gene sequence: CDR1 MNHEY, CDR2 SVGEGT. The length of the CDR3 is 12 residues. Deletions cut 4 bases from V and 7 bases from J, with 10 bases between. CDR3 in DNA: TGTGCCAGCAGTTCTAACTCTCTTGAAGCTTTCTTT. The encoded protein is CASSSNSLEAFF.

This chain connects TRBV5-1 to TRBJ2-5, with D unclear. Between the trimmed V and J ends, which lost 5 bases and 1 base, there was a span of 12 bases. This CDR3 comprises 14 residues. Germline V gene lookup returns CDR1 SGHRS and CDR2 YFSETQ. The CDR3 sequence: CASREHPSQETQYF. CDR3 sequence (DNA): TGCGCCAGCAGAGAACATCCCAGCCAAGAGACCCAGTACTTC.

The chain employs TRBV20-1 and TRBJ1-1; D is unclear. Germline lookup yields CDR1 DFQATT and CDR2 SNEGSKA (reference sequence). The V end was cut by 4 bases, the J end by 3 bases, with 6 bases between. The length of the CDR3 is 11 residues. CDR3 region: CSANLDTEAFF. The CDR3 coding sequence is TGCAGTGCTAACTTGGACACTGAAGCTTTCTTT.

This clone was recorded a few times. This chain connects TRBV2 to TRBJ2-1; TRBD1 aligns across 7 bases. The CDR3 consists of 15 residues. CDR1 is SNHLY, CDR2 FYNNEI, per germline. V shed 9 bases and J 4 bases; nucleotides not matched to a gene: 12. CDR3 protein: CARYLTGTAYNEQFF. The CDR3 DNA reads as TGTGCCAGATACTTGACGGGGACAGCTTACAATGAGCAGTTCTTC.

This rearrangement joins TRBV6-5 to TRBJ2-7; TRBD2 is a possible D gene (6 bases). Trimming took 6 bases from V and 0 from J, leaving 12 bases between them. The CDR3 covers 14 residues. Germline V gene lookup returns CDR1 MNHEY and CDR2 SVGAGI. CDR3 residues: CASSSWGLSYEQYF. CDR3 DNA sequence: TGTGCCAGCAGCTCTTGGGGACTCTCCTACGAGCAGTACTTC.

The rearrangement links TRBV7-9 to TRBJ1-4, with 9 bases lining up with TRBD1. There are 16 residues in the CDR3. The trim removed 5 bases at V and 8 bases at J, leaving 12 bases unmatched. Germline CDR1 SEHNR, CDR2 FQNEAQ (reference sequence). The CDR3 region is CASSRTGGAGKEKLFF. CDR3 DNA: TGTGCCAGCAGCCGCACAGGGGGCGCCGGGAAGGAAAAACTGTTTTTT.

This clone turned up a few times. This rearrangement joins TRBV29-1 to TRBJ1-2; 9 positions match TRBD1. Losses at the gene ends were 7 bases for V and 6 bases for J; bases not matched to a gene: 9. There are 13 residues in the CDR3. The germline V gene encodes CDR1 SQVTM and CDR2 ANQGSEA. CDR3 residues: CSAARDRANGYTF. The CDR3 region has the DNA TGCAGCGCGGCCAGGGACAGGGCGAATGGCTACACCTTC.

J is TRBJ1-5 and V is TRBV6-5; D might be TRBD1 (6 bases). CDR1 is MNHEY and CDR2 is SVGAGI in the germline V gene. V was trimmed by 7 bases and J by 3 bases, leaving 10 bases between them. There are 13 residues in the CDR3. In DNA, the CDR3 is TGTGCCAGCAAAGGGGGAATCAATCAGCCCCAGCATTTT. Translating gives CASKGGINQPQHF.

This sequence joins TRBV10-2 and TRBJ2-5; TRBD2 agrees at 7 bases. The ends lost 10 bases at V and 3 bases at J; junction bases unmatched: 8. CDR1 and CDR2 (germline): WSHSY, SAAADI. The length of the CDR3 is 13 residues. In DNA, the CDR3 is TGCGCCACGGGACTATATAACAAAGAGACCCAGTACTTC. It is translated as CATGLYNKETQYF.

The chain is built from TRBV29-1 and TRBJ2-1; D is ambiguous. There are 12 residues in the CDR3. In germline, CDR1 is SQVTM, CDR2 ANQGSEA. Trimming took off 4 bases at V and 1 base at J, with 5 bases between the two ends. CDR3 bases: TGCAGCGTTGCACAGTCCTACAATGAGCAGTTCTTC. Its translation is CSVAQSYNEQFF.

The chain uses TRBV3-1 (or the pseudogene TRBV3-2) and TRBJ1-2; 8 nucleotides match TRBD1. CDR3 length: 14 amino acids. V was pared by 2 bases and J by 6 bases, with 5 bases of the junction left unmatched. The germline V gene has CDR1 LGHDT and CDR2 YNNKEL (reference sequence). The CDR3, as DNA: TGTGCCAGCAGCCAATGGCAGGGGGCAAATGGCTACACCTTC. It specifies CASSQWQGANGYTF.

The CDR3 sequence: CASSLEQGMANEKLFF. As DNA, the CDR3 is TGCGCCAGCAGCTTGGAACAGGGGATGGCTAATGAAAAACTGTTTTTT. The chain is built from TRBV5-1 and TRBJ1-4, with 7 positions matching TRBD1. The CDR3 covers 16 residues. CDR1 is SGHRS and CDR2 is YFSETQ in the germline V gene. Germline trimming cut 0 bases from V and 3 bases from J; bases unmatched to any gene: 5.